These 16 T cell receptor beta chains originate from one sample sequenced in a study of OX40 agonist ivuxolimab in advanced cancers. TCRdb's table, derived via immunoSEQ multiplex PCR, lists solely in-frame clones and lacks some. Of more than 45,000 clones listed, about 88% are singletons. The material sequenced was CD4+ or CD8+ T cells sorted from blood, taken in a trial of the OX40 agonist ivuxolimab. The receptors come from an adult with an advanced solid tumor such as melanoma, head and neck, liver or kidney cancer.

The chain joins TRBV5-4 to TRBJ2-3, with TRBD2 matching 9 bases. J lost 1 base, V lost 3 bases, and 3 bases had no gene match. This CDR3 has 15 residues. Germline V lookup: CDR1 SGHNT, CDR2 YYREEE (reference sequence). The CDR3 region has the DNA TGTGCCAGCAGCTATAGCGGGAGAGGCACAGATACGCAGTATTTT. Protein product: CASSYSGRGTDTQYF.

The chain couples TRBV30 to TRBJ2-5; tentative D call: TRBD1 (6 bases). Trimming took 5 bases from V and 5 from J, leaving 12 bases between them. In germline, CDR1 is GTSNPN, CDR2 SVGIG (reference sequence). The CDR3 spans 12 residues. DNA for the CDR3: TGTGCCTGGGAAACAGGGCAGGAGACCCAGTACTTC. Its translation: CAWETGQETQYF. Full variable domain (missing parts from reference TRBV30 and TRBJ2-5): SQTIHQWPATLVQPVGSPLSLECTVEGTSNPNLYWYRQAAGRGLQLLFYSVGIGQISSEVPQNLSASRPQDRQFILSSKKLLLSDSGFYLCAWETGQETQYFGPGTRLLVL.

The chain uses TRBV20-1 and TRBJ1-1, with unresolved D. Between the trimmed V and J ends, which lost 4 bases and 2 bases, there was a span of 5 bases. The CDR3 is made up of 11 amino acids. Germline loops: CDR1 DFQATT, CDR2 SNEGSKA (reference sequence). The CDR3 here is CSAKGNTEAFF. CDR3 nucleotides: TGCAGTGCTAAGGGCAACACTGAAGCTTTCTTT.

The chain recombines TRBV7-9 with TRBJ2-1; possibly TRBD2 for D (5 bases). The germline CDR1 and CDR2 sequences are SEHNR and FQNEAQ (reference sequence). V gave up 4 bases and J gave up 0 bases, with 13 bases separating them. This CDR3 is 16 amino acids long. The CDR3 sequence is CASSSLFGSSYNEQFF. CDR3 nucleotides: TGTGCCAGCAGCTCCCTGTTTGGGAGCTCCTACAATGAGCAGTTCTTC.

This clone occurred a few times. This chain uses TRBV10-3 with TRBJ1-5, with TRBD1 matching over 8 bases. The germline V gene has CDR1 ENHRY and CDR2 SYGVKD. CDR3 length: 16 residues. V was pared by 2 bases and J by 7 bases, with 10 bases of the junction left unmatched. The CDR3 sequence is CAISETTGVPHQPQHF. The CDR3 region has the DNA TGTGCCATCAGTGAGACGACAGGGGTCCCCCACCAGCCCCAGCATTTT.

The V gene is TRBV7-2, the J gene TRBJ2-1; 10 nucleotides match TRBD2. CDR3 size: 18 residues. Germline V gene data show CDR1 as SGHTA and CDR2 as FQGNSA. The V gene end was trimmed by 5 bases and the J gene end by 10 bases; junction bases not matched to a gene: 20. The DNA of the CDR3 is TGTGCCAGCAGCGCAACTTCCGGGACTAGCGCTTCGAGGGAGGAGCAGTTCTTC. Amino acids: CASSATSGTSASREEQFF.

The chain is built from TRBV6-5 and TRBJ2-5; tentative D call: TRBD2 (5 bases). CDR3 length: 15 residues. The germline V gene has CDR1 MNHEY and CDR2 SVGAGI. Trimming shortened V by 5 bases and J by 0 bases, and 13 bases separated the two germline ends. The CDR3 here is CASSGFSGHQETQYF. Written as DNA, the CDR3 is TGTGCCAGCAGTGGGTTCAGCGGACACCAAGAGACCCAGTACTTC.

The J gene is TRBJ2-1, the V gene TRBV27; TRBD2 matches 11 bases. Germline CDR1 MNHEY, CDR2 SMNVEV (reference sequence). The CDR3 sequence is 14 residues long. The V and J ends lost 5 bases and 10 bases, in that order; junction bases with no gene match: 7. The CDR3 bases are TGTGCCAGCAGTGGTCTAGCGGGAGGTTTAGAGCAGTTCTTC. Encoded protein: CASSGLAGGLEQFF.

The CDR3 loop is CASSPGQGSTEAFF. The CDR3 region has the DNA TGTGCCAGCAGCCCGGGACAGGGTTCGACTGAAGCTTTCTTT. The V call is TRBV7-9, the J call TRBJ1-1; 9 nucleotides agree with TRBD1. V lost 5 bases to trimming and J lost 5 bases; unmatched junction nucleotides: 6. Germline lookup yields CDR1 SEHNR and CDR2 FQNEAQ (reference sequence). This CDR3 region has 14 residues.

V gene TRBV6-5 combines with J gene TRBJ2-5; possibly TRBD1 or TRBD2 for D (5 bases each). The CDR3 is made up of 13 amino acids. The V end lost 6 bases, the J end lost 5 bases, and 13 bases lay between the germline ends. Germline loops: CDR1 MNHEY, CDR2 SVGAGI. The CDR3 sequence is CASRSTAEETQYF. CDR3 nucleotides: TGTGCCAGCAGGTCGACAGCGGAGGAGACCCAGTACTTC.

The chain employs TRBV30 and TRBJ1-1; no clear D. Between the trimmed V and J ends, which lost 0 bases and 2 bases, there was a span of 7 bases. Looked up from germline, CDR1 is GTSNPN and CDR2 is SVGIG (reference sequence). The CDR3 loop spans 13 amino acids. The CDR3 sequence: CAWSVDKNTEAFF. CDR3 sequence (DNA): TGTGCCTGGAGTGTAGACAAAAACACTGAAGCTTTCTTT.

This clone was found once. The chain recombines TRBV11-2 with TRBJ2-7; 10 bases are shared with TRBD2. Germline lookup yields CDR1 SGHAT and CDR2 FQNNGV. The CDR3 is 15 residues long. The ends lost 1 base at V and 2 bases at J; junction bases unmatched: 2. CDR3 sequence: CASSLVLAGPYEQYF. The CDR3 nucleotides are TGTGCCAGCAGCTTAGTACTAGCGGGACCCTACGAGCAGTACTTC.

This sequence joins TRBV19 and TRBJ2-1; D is possibly TRBD1 (6 bases). V was cut by 6 bases and J by 1 base, with 13 bases left in between. Germline values: CDR1 LNHDA, CDR2 SQIVND (reference sequence). The CDR3 has 15 residues. CDR3 amino acids: CASSPSQGSYNEQFF. In DNA, the CDR3 is TGTGCCAGTAGCCCAAGTCAGGGGTCCTACAATGAGCAGTTCTTC. Variable domain in full (rest from reference TRBV19 and TRBJ2-1): DGGITQSPKYLFRKEGQNVTLSCEQNLNHDAMYWYRQDPGQGLRLIYYSQIVNDFQKGDIAEGYSVSREKKESFPLTVTSAQKNPTAFYLCASSPSQGSYNEQFFGPGTRLTVL.

This clone was seen just once. CDR3 nucleotides: TGCGCCAGCAGCCAAGAGGTCAGACTGAATGAAAAACTGTTTTTT. As protein: CASSQEVRLNEKLFF. The rearrangement uses TRBV4-1 and TRBJ1-4, with unresolved D. The CDR3 is 15 amino acids. Trimming pared 0 bases from V and 5 bases from J, leaving 10 bases between. Germline CDR1 is MGHRA and CDR2 is YSYEKL.

The chain combines TRBV9 with TRBJ1-1, with D possibly matching TRBD1 (5 bases). V was trimmed by 5 bases and J by 3 bases, leaving 17 bases between them. Germline CDR1 SGDLS, CDR2 YYNGEE. CDR3 length equals 15 residues. Here the CDR3 DNA reads TGTGCCAGCAGGAGAGGGGCAGGGTTAGACACTGAAGCTTTCTTT. This sequence encodes CASRRGAGLDTEAFF.

The chain employs TRBV4-2 and TRBJ2-7, with D maybe TRBD2 (5 bases). Germline CDR1 and CDR2: LGHNA and YNFKEQ. The CDR3 contains 14 residues. Trimming left V 4 bases short and J 3 bases short, with 13 bases between. The CDR3 DNA reads as TGTGCCAGCAGCCCCCTGAAGGGAGACTACGAGCAGTACTTC. Translated, it gives CASSPLKGDYEQYF.